One sample yielded the 3 T cell receptor beta chains listed below, sequenced in a study of patients and donors after allogeneic stem cell transplantation (dated by TCRdb to about 2020). Libraries were built with RT-PCR. The reads were generated on a NextSeq 550. TCRdb itself trimmed the public reads at Q25 with fastp, ran MiXCR and retained productive beta chains. Each record represents a unique CDR3 protein, reported with the most common genes and DNA among its rows. The sample yields 65,000 to 80,000 distinct CDR3 sequences; around 27% were counted once. More than 25% of the sample lies in the top ten. Sample: blood, either unsorted or a sorted T cell fraction (not recorded which). The receptors originated from a human donor who was either an allogeneic HSCT recipient or a stem cell or donor lymphocyte infusion donor (not recorded which). It is not recorded whose cells these are; they may come from a transplant donor.

Remarks on this clonotype: Germline and junction disagree at one end, which may indicate a read error. As DNA, the CDR3 is TGCGCCAGCAGCTTACCCGACAATCAGCAGTTCTTC. Translated, it gives CASSLPDNQQFF. The rearrangement links TRBV5-1 to TRBJ2-1; D not resolved. Germline V gene sequence: CDR1 SGHRS, CDR2 YFSETQ. The CDR3 has 12 residues.

J is TRBJ2-7 and V is TRBV10-3; TRBD1 agrees at 7 bases. CDR3 length: 13 amino acids. Germline CDR1 reads ENHRY; CDR2 reads SYGVKD. With V trimmed by 5 bases and J by 3 bases, 4 bases remained unmatched. The CDR3 is CAISTRQGYEQYF. In nucleotides, the CDR3 is TGTGCCATCAGTACTAGACAGGGCTACGAGCAGTACTTC.

This clonotype has at least ten counts. The chain is built from TRBV4-1 and TRBJ1-1, with D perhaps matching TRBD1 (6 bases). The germline gives CDR1 MGHRA, CDR2 YSYEKL. The CDR3 totals 14 residues. The V end lost 3 bases, the J end lost 6 bases, and 14 bases lay between the germline ends. The CDR3 region is CASSQLRTAAEAFF. CDR3 nucleotides: TGCGCCAGCAGCCAGCTCCGGACAGCGGCTGAAGCTTTCTTT.